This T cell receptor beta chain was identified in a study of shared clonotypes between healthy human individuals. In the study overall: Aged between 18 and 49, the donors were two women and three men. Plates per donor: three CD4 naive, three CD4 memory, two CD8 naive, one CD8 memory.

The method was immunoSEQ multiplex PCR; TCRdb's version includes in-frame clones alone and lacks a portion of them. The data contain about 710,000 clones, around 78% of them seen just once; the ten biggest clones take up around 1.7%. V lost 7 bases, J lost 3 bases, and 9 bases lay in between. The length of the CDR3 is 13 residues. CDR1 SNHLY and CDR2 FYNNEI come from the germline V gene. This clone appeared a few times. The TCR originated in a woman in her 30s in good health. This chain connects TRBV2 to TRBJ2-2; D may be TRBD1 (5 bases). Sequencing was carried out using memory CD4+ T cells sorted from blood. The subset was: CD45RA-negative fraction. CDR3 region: CASNLRDTGELFF. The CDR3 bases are TGTGCCAGCAACCTCAGGGACACCGGGGAGCTGTTTTTT.